This T cell receptor (beta chain) was profiled in a study of monozygotic twins with cystic fibrosis. On the study more broadly: Library input was approximately 2.7 micrograms of fragmented DNA, with about 15 PCR cycles. Overall study findings and caveats: Low clonality (median about 0.0095) suggested a mostly naive repertoire. Co-twins had the most similar V usage for 13 of 16 pairs, J for 8.

Clones were sequenced by immunoSEQ multiplex PCR, and TCRdb holds only the in-frame ones, with some missing. The sample records about 20,000 clones, around 97% being singletons. About this clone: Its antigen is as yet unknown.

Germline CDR1 MNHEY, CDR2 SMNVEV (reference sequence). Trimming removed 4 bases from V and 7 bases from J; junction bases left unmatched: 2. This CDR3 has 14 residues. The source is a woman in her thirties with cystic fibrosis. Material: blood. V and J are TRBV27 and TRBJ1-6; 9 bases map to TRBD1. The CDR3 DNA reads TGTGCCAGCAGTTCTGGGACAGGGAATTCACCCCTCCACTTT. Translation gives CASSSGTGNSPLHF.